A selection of T cell receptor beta chains follows, all from one sample in a study of blood T cell repertoires in COVID-19. Libraries were prepared by immunoSEQ multiplex PCR; TCRdb keeps only in-frame clonotypes and omits some of them. This table has 210,000 or so clones, around nine tenths appearing once. The sample was peripheral blood. These receptors were obtained from a man aged 35 to 55 with acute or convalescent COVID-19. CDR3s include the opening cysteine and the closing phenylalanine or tryptophan. D genes are given only for firm matches. Where a row states a size, it is once, few, many or the class of an expanded clone; other rows omit it.

TRBV11-2	.	TRBJ1-2	once	CASSSVPGGTNYGYTF	TGTGCCAGCAGCTCCGTACCAGGAGGCACTAACTATGGCTACACCTTC
TRBV5-1	TRBD1	TRBJ1-1	.	CASSLGQGGSEAFF	TGCGCCAGCAGCTTGGGACAGGGGGGATCTGAAGCTTTCTTT
TRBV7-3	.	TRBJ2-2	.	CASSPVRGDTGELFF	TGTGCCAGCAGCCCCGTACGGGGAGACACCGGGGAGCTGTTTTTT
TRBV20-1	TRBD2	TRBJ2-7	.	CSASSGGDGVYEQYF	TGCAGTGCCAGTAGCGGGGGGGACGGGGTCTACGAGCAGTACTTC
TRBV3-1/TRBV3-2	TRBD1	TRBJ1-4	.	CASSLRIADRGRGREKLFF	TGTGCCAGCAGCCTCCGAATCGCGGACAGGGGGCGCGGGAGGGAAAAACTGTTTTTT
TRBV5-4	.	TRBJ2-4	.	CASSLPHNKNIQYF	TGTGCCAGCAGCTTGCCCCACAACAAAAACATTCAGTACTTC
TRBV4-2	TRBD2	TRBJ2-7	once	CASSQGTSGFYEQYF	TGTGCCAGCAGCCAAGGGACTAGCGGGTTCTACGAGCAGTACTTC
TRBV5-4	.	TRBJ2-1	.	CASSLAGGNEQFF	TGTGCCAGCAGCTTGGCCGGGGGAAATGAGCAGTTCTTC
TRBV11-2	TRBD1	TRBJ2-7	.	CASSFQFLPRQGENEQYF	TGTGCCAGCAGCTTCCAGTTCCTTCCTCGACAGGGCGAAAACGAGCAGTACTTC
TRBV27	TRBD1	TRBJ1-2	few	CASSLSAGGNYGYTF	TGTGCCAGCAGTTTATCGGCAGGGGGGAACTATGGCTACACCTTC
TRBV7-3	.	TRBJ1-6	.	CASSLTGPDSPLHF	TGTGCCAGCAGCCTTACAGGTCCGGATTCACCCCTCCACTTT
TRBV5-4	TRBD1	TRBJ1-2	.	CASSTGQGSDGYTF	TGTGCCAGCAGCACTGGACAGGGGTCCGATGGCTACACCTTC
TRBV5-1	TRBD2	TRBJ2-3	.	CASSPSSGGRGTDTQYF	TGCGCCAGCAGCCCCTCTAGCGGGGGGCGGGGTACAGATACGCAGTATTTT
TRBV6-4	TRBD1	TRBJ2-3	.	CASTPDRGHTQYF	TGTGCCAGCACCCCCGACAGGGGACATACGCAGTATTTT
TRBV20-1	TRBD1	TRBJ1-6	.	CSASTPGQGLYYNSPLHF	TGCAGTGCTAGTACACCGGGACAGGGACTTTACTATAATTCACCCCTCCACTTT
TRBV10-3	.	TRBJ2-2	.	CAISNRVGTGELFF	TGTGCCATCAGTAACAGGGTAGGGACCGGGGAGCTGTTTTTT
TRBV23-1	TRBD1	TRBJ2-7	.	CASSQSRVLGQGMGSGYEQYF	TGCGCCAGCAGTCAATCCAGGGTCTTGGGACAGGGGATGGGTTCCGGGTACGAGCAGTACTTC
TRBV18	TRBD1	TRBJ2-7	.	CASSPTTGGPSEQYF	TGTGCCAGCTCACCGACGACAGGGGGTCCCAGCGAGCAGTACTTC
TRBV30	.	TRBJ2-7	.	CAWKYTGGSYEQYF	TGTGCCTGGAAGTATACTGGGGGGTCCTACGAGCAGTACTTC
TRBV12-3/TRBV12-4	.	TRBJ2-7	.	CASSQTRVEQYF	TGTGCCAGCAGTCAGACCAGGGTCGAGCAGTACTTC
TRBV5-4	TRBD1	TRBJ1-2	.	CASSSPGDRNYGYTF	TGTGCCAGCAGCTCACCTGGGGACAGAAACTATGGCTACACCTTC
TRBV27	.	TRBJ2-1	.	CASTSTVLGDEQFF	TGTGCCAGCACTTCGACGGTCTTGGGCGATGAGCAGTTCTTC
TRBV30	TRBD1	TRBJ2-1	.	CAWSAITGGMQFF	TGTGCCTGGAGTGCCATAACAGGGGGAATGCAGTTCTTC
TRBV9	.	TRBJ1-1	.	CASSPGGWNTEAFF	TGTGCCAGCAGCCCGGGGGGATGGAACACTGAAGCTTTCTTT
TRBV4-2	TRBD1	TRBJ2-5	.	CASSQSGTDQETQYF	TGTGCCAGCAGCCAGTCCGGGACAGACCAAGAGACCCAGTACTTC
TRBV6-5	.	TRBJ1-1	few	CASNTLQGGKTEAFF	TGTGCCAGCAACACCCTACAGGGTGGGAAGACTGAAGCTTTCTTT
TRBV7-9	.	TRBJ2-7	.	CASTRDSYEQYF	TGTGCCAGCACGCGGGACTCCTACGAGCAGTACTTC
TRBV7-9	.	TRBJ2-1	.	CASSLYEYNEQFF	TGTGCCAGCAGCTTATATGAGTACAATGAGCAGTTCTTC
TRBV30	.	TRBJ2-3	.	CASASGRTDTQYF	TGTGCCTCCGCGAGCGGGCGCACAGATACGCAGTATTTT
TRBV20-1	.	TRBJ2-5	.	CSASAGQETQYF	TGCAGTGCTAGTGCGGGTCAAGAGACCCAGTACTTC
TRBV10-1	TRBD1	TRBJ1-2	once	CASTLTGTYGYTF	TGCGCCAGCACCCTGACAGGGACCTATGGCTACACCTTC
TRBV9	.	TRBJ2-6	.	CASSGRRVLPSGANVLTF	TGTGCCAGCAGCGGGCGCCGGGTGCTTCCATCTGGGGCCAACGTCCTGACTTTC
TRBV27	.	TRBJ1-3	.	CASSFNTPRSTIYF	TGTGCCAGCAGTTTCAATACCCCTCGGAGCACCATATATTTT
TRBV29-1	.	TRBJ2-1	.	CSPHRDNEQFF	TGCAGCCCTCACCGCGACAATGAGCAGTTCTTC
TRBV19	TRBD1	TRBJ2-6	.	CASSLSTGFSGANVLTF	TGTGCCAGTAGTCTATCGACAGGGTTTTCTGGGGCCAACGTCCTGACTTTC
TRBV5-1	.	TRBJ1-5	.	CASSLAGNTDSNQPQHF	TGCGCCAGCAGCTTGGCCGGGAACACTGATAGCAATCAGCCCCAGCATTTT
TRBV6-5	TRBD2	TRBJ2-3	.	CASTVAGGQDTQYF	TGTGCCAGCACAGTAGCGGGGGGGCAAGATACGCAGTATTTT
TRBV7-9	TRBD1	TRBJ2-2	.	CASSTRQGVTGELFF	TGTGCCAGCAGCACCCGACAGGGGGTCACCGGGGAGCTGTTTTTT
TRBV4-2	TRBD2	TRBJ2-5	.	CASSQDQSSGGWGETQYF	TGTGCCAGCAGCCAAGATCAGTCTAGCGGGGGTTGGGGAGAGACCCAGTACTTC
TRBV30	TRBD1	TRBJ1-4	.	CAWGNRGMSEKLFF	TGTGCCTGGGGAAACAGGGGGATGAGTGAAAAACTGTTTTTT
TRBV5-1	TRBD1	TRBJ1-1	.	CASSLDGQANTEAFF	TGCGCCAGCAGCTTGGACGGACAGGCCAACACTGAAGCTTTCTTT